The rows below give T cell receptor beta chains drawn from one sample of a study of cytomegalovirus exposure and HLA in healthy donors. Assay used: immunoSEQ multiplex PCR; TCRdb lists only in-frame clones, some missing. Seen here are some 150,000 clones, roughly 80% observed once, and the top ten hold about 6.8%. Sequences were obtained from PBMCs. The receptors derive from a man aged 35-49 years in good health and CMV-seropositive. Each CDR3 is given with its conserved first and last residue. A D gene is named only where the DNA matches it firmly. Clone size is not always given. Where it is, it says once, few, many or a class for expanded clones.

J	size	V	D	DNA	CDR3
TRBJ1-3	.	TRBV23-1	.	TGCGCCAGCAGTCAGTTGTTTTATAGGCTGTCGGGAGCTGGAAACACCATATATTTT	CASSQLFYRLSGAGNTIYF
TRBJ1-1	.	TRBV19	.	TGTGCCAGTACCATGACAGATAACACTGAAGCTTTCTTT	CASTMTDNTEAFF
TRBJ1-4	.	TRBV2	.	TGTGCCAGCAATCGCGCGGATTATTCATTCGAAACTAATGAAAAACTGTTTTTT	CASNRADYSFETNEKLFF
TRBJ2-7	.	TRBV7-9	.	TGTGCCAGCAGCTTAGTCGCAGGGTCCTACGAGCAGTACTTC	CASSLVAGSYEQYF
TRBJ1-2	.	TRBV29-1	.	TGCAGCGTTAAGACACCCACAAACCCTTATGGCTACACCTTC	CSVKTPTNPYGYTF
TRBJ2-2	.	TRBV5-1	TRBD1	TGCGCCAGCAGGGCCGGGACAGAAAACACCGGGGAGCTGTTTTTT	CASRAGTENTGELFF
TRBJ1-5	.	TRBV28	.	TGTGCCAGCAGTCTTCTAGATGGGGCGGCGAATCAGCCCCAGCATTTT	CASSLLDGAANQPQHF
TRBJ1-1	.	TRBV7-2	.	TGTGCCAGCAGCATCCGCCCCCCAGGGAACACTGAAGCTTTCTTT	CASSIRPPGNTEAFF
TRBJ1-1	.	TRBV5-1	.	TGCGCCAGCAGCTTGGGGGCCCCCACTGAAGCTTTCTTT	CASSLGAPTEAFF
TRBJ2-7	few	TRBV4-1	TRBD1	TGCGCCAGCAGCGATGGGACAGCGCTTTCCTACGAGCAGTACTTC	CASSDGTALSYEQYF
TRBJ1-5	.	TRBV7-2	.	TGTGCCAGCAGCATCTCGTCCAGGGTGTATAATCAGCCCCAGCATTTT	CASSISSRVYNQPQHF
TRBJ2-7	.	TRBV7-2	TRBD1	TGTGCCAGCAGCACGGCGACAGGGAGCTACGAGCAGTACTTC	CASSTATGSYEQYF
TRBJ2-1	.	TRBV5-1	TRBD2	TGCGCCAGCAGCTTTGAGGGACTAGCGGCCAATGAGCAGTTCTTC	CASSFEGLAANEQFF
TRBJ2-1	.	TRBV29-1	.	TGCAGCGTTGATGCACTAGCCACCTACAATGAGCAGTTCTTC	CSVDALATYNEQFF
TRBJ1-6	.	TRBV7-2	.	TGTGCCAGCAGCCTCCCCCGGTCCGGGTCACCCCTCCACTTT	CASSLPRSGSPLHF
TRBJ1-2	.	TRBV4-2	.	TGTGCCAGCAGCCAAGATTCGGGGGTGGCCCGCGGCTATGGCTACACCTTC	CASSQDSGVARGYGYTF
TRBJ1-5	.	TRBV4-3	.	TGCGCCAGCAGCCAAGATCTGAACCCGACAGACCCTAATCAGCCCCAGCATTTT	CASSQDLNPTDPNQPQHF
TRBJ2-7	.	TRBV4-3	TRBD1	TGCGCCAGCAGCCAAGAGGGAACAGGGACAGACTTTAGCTACGAGCAGTACTTC	CASSQEGTGTDFSYEQYF
TRBJ2-1	.	TRBV5-1	TRBD2	TGCGCCAGCAGCTTTGGACTAGCGGGGCTAGAAGGGAACAATGAGCAGTTCTTC	CASSFGLAGLEGNNEQFF
TRBJ2-7	.	TRBV28	TRBD1	TGTGCCAGCAGTTTGGGACAGGGGCTCTACGAGCAGTACTTC	CASSLGQGLYEQYF
TRBJ2-7	.	TRBV9	TRBD2	TGTGCCAGCAGCGTAGGGACTAGCGGGGGGGCTGGGGAGCAGTACTTC	CASSVGTSGGAGEQYF
TRBJ1-4	.	TRBV2	TRBD1	TGTGCCAGCAGTGGAACAGGGGGCTGGAATGAAAAACTGTTTTTT	CASSGTGGWNEKLFF
TRBJ1-2	.	TRBV29-1	.	TGCAGCGTTGGGACAGACTGGAAGGGCTACACCTTC	CSVGTDWKGYTF
TRBJ2-1	.	TRBV5-8	TRBD2	TGTGCCAGCAAAAGACAGGGACTAGCGGGGGGGAGCTCCTACAATGAGCAGTTCTTC	CASKRQGLAGGSSYNEQFF
TRBJ2-7	once	TRBV5-4	TRBD2	TGTGCCAGCAGCTTGGTAGAGGGAGGGGACTACGAGCAGTACTTC	CASSLVEGGDYEQYF
TRBJ1-1	.	TRBV30	.	TGTGCCTGGAGCTTTAGAGGCTACACTGAAGCTTTCTTT	CAWSFRGYTEAFF